One and the same sample provided the 14 T cell receptor beta chains below, sequenced in a study of blood T cell repertoires in COVID-19. The protocol was immunoSEQ multiplex PCR, while the TCRdb copy is restricted to in-frame clones and leaves out a portion. Counted here are about 190,000 clones, about 82% occurring once; the ten biggest clones make up under 5.5%. The source material was peripheral blood. These receptors came from a woman aged 25 to 39 with acute or convalescent COVID-19.

The chain combines TRBV3-1 (or the pseudogene TRBV3-2) with TRBJ2-1, with 7 bases fitting TRBD1. Germline CDR1 LGHDT, CDR2 YNNKEL (reference sequence). With V trimmed by 2 bases and J by 9 bases, 10 bases remained unmatched. The CDR3 totals 15 residues. CDR3 residues: CASSQRAGGFGEQFF. As DNA, the CDR3 is TGTGCCAGCAGCCAACGGGCAGGGGGATTTGGTGAGCAGTTCTTC.

This chain links TRBV28 with TRBJ1-2; 7 nucleotides match TRBD1. Germline V gives CDR1 MDHEN, CDR2 SYDVKM. This CDR3 comprises 14 residues. The ends lost 5 bases at V and 3 bases at J; junction bases unmatched: 6. The CDR3 protein is CASSESGQDYGYTF. In DNA form, the CDR3 reads TGTGCCAGCAGTGAATCTGGACAGGACTATGGCTACACCTTC.

The chain couples TRBV3-1 (or the pseudogene TRBV3-2) to TRBJ2-7, with 7 bases matching TRBD1. Looked up from germline, CDR1 is LGHDT and CDR2 is YNNKEL (reference sequence). With V trimmed by 5 bases and J by 12 bases, 10 bases remained unmatched. This CDR3 spans 12 amino acids. The CDR3 loop reads CASSLRQGSAYF. CDR3 nucleotides: TGTGCCAGCAGCTTGCGACAGGGTTCTGCGTACTTC.

This chain joins TRBV15 and TRBJ1-5; 7 positions match TRBD1. With V trimmed by 0 bases and J by 6 bases, 5 bases remained unmatched. The CDR3 has 15 residues. Germline V gene data show CDR1 as LNHNV and CDR2 as YYDKDF (reference sequence). CDR3 in amino acids: CATSRERAGGQPQHF. DNA for the CDR3: TGTGCCACCAGCAGAGAAAGGGCAGGGGGTCAGCCCCAGCATTTT.

This clone was seen at least ten times. J is TRBJ1-6 and V is TRBV18; 9 bases fit TRBD1. Germline V CDR1 and CDR2: KGHSH, LQKENI. V was clipped by 3 bases and J by 4 bases; unmatched bases: 1. The length of the CDR3 is 15 residues. The chain's CDR3 is CASSPGQGYNSPLHF. CDR3 sequence (DNA): TGTGCCAGCTCACCCGGACAGGGGTATAATTCACCCCTCCACTTT.

The chain recombines TRBV20-1 with TRBJ1-2, with D maybe TRBD1 (6 bases). Per germline, CDR1 DFQATT and CDR2 SNEGSKA (reference sequence). The CDR3 is 12 amino acids. The V end was cut by 3 bases, the J end by 8 bases, with 13 bases between. The CDR3 here is CSASSTGIGYTF. In DNA form, the CDR3 reads TGCAGTGCTAGTTCCACAGGGATAGGCTACACCTTC.

This clone has just a few counts. The V call is TRBV7-9, the J call TRBJ2-2; D remains unclear. Germline V gene sequence: CDR1 SEHNR, CDR2 FQNEAQ (reference sequence). V gave up 3 bases and J gave up 1 base, with 6 bases separating them. This CDR3 has 14 residues. DNA for the CDR3: TGTGCCAGCAGCTTTGACTGGAACACCGGGGAGCTGTTTTTT. This codes for CASSFDWNTGELFF. Together with reference TRBV7-9 and TRBJ2-2, the CDR3 gives the full variable domain: DTGVSQNPRHKITKRGQNVTFRCDPISEHNRLYWYRQTLGQGPEFLTYFQNEAQLEKSRLLSDRFSAERPKGSFSTLEIQRTEQGDSAMYLCASSFDWNTGELFFGEGSRLTVL.

This chain's CDR3 is CASRENRAPFLYNSPLHF. The CDR3 DNA sequence: TGTGCCAGCAGAGAAAACAGGGCCCCCTTCCTCTATAATTCACCCCTCCACTTT. This chain connects TRBV27 to TRBJ1-6; D perhaps matches TRBD1 (6 bases). Deletions cut 6 bases from V and 3 bases from J, with 21 bases between. The CDR3 covers 18 residues. Germline CDR1 MNHEY, CDR2 SMNVEV (reference sequence).

The chain employs TRBV7-8 and TRBJ1-2; 9 bases map to TRBD1. V gave up 5 bases and J gave up 6 bases; unmatched junction bases: 16. The CDR3 is made up of 17 amino acids. Germline CDR1 and CDR2: SGHVS and FQNEAQ. The CDR3 reads CASSPRATPGQGDGYTF. The DNA of the CDR3 is TGTGCCAGCAGCCCTAGGGCTACACCGGGACAGGGAGATGGCTACACCTTC.

V gene TRBV6-4 combines with J gene TRBJ1-1; a possible D gene is TRBD1 (5 bases). CDR1 MRHNA and CDR2 SNTAGT come from the germline V gene. This CDR3 comprises 13 residues. Trimming removed 6 bases at V and 1 base at J, with 9 bases between. The CDR3 here is CASSRQKNTEAFF. For the CDR3, the DNA is TGTGCCAGCAGCCGACAGAAGAACACTGAAGCTTTCTTT.

This clone was seen a few times. Different DNA sequences within this sample yield the same CDR3. The chain employs TRBV9 and TRBJ1-3; perhaps TRBD1 as D (6 bases). The length of the CDR3 is 15 residues. Trimming shortened V by 0 bases and J by 2 bases, and 9 bases separated the two germline ends. In germline, CDR1 is SGDLS, CDR2 YYNGEE. CDR3 amino acids: CASSVGSGAGNTIYF. In DNA, the CDR3 is TGTGCCAGCAGCGTAGGTTCAGGGGCTGGAAACACCATATATTTT.

V is TRBV29-1 and J is TRBJ2-1, with D unclear. The CDR3 spans 17 residues. Trimming took 0 bases from V and 0 from J, leaving 15 bases between them. CDR1 and CDR2 from the germline V gene are SQVTM and ANQGSEA. DNA for the CDR3: TGCAGCGTTGAAGATCCGGCCCAAGCGAGCTCCTACAATGAGCAGTTCTTC. Translated, it gives CSVEDPAQASSYNEQFF.

The chain couples TRBV28 to TRBJ1-3, with TRBD1 matching 11 bases. The V segment lost 7 bases and the J segment 8 bases; nucleotides outside the gene matches: 13. The CDR3 spans 16 residues. Germline CDR1 and CDR2: MDHEN and SYDVKM. CDR3 sequence reads: CASIEAGTGGTDTIYF. DNA of the CDR3: TGTGCCAGCATCGAGGCCGGGACAGGGGGAACGGACACCATATATTTT.

The chain employs TRBV7-2 and TRBJ2-2; 7 nucleotides line up with TRBD1. The germline V gene has CDR1 SGHTA and CDR2 FQGNSA. The CDR3 covers 19 residues. Trimming at V came to 1 base and at J to 6 bases, leaving 17 bases not matched to a gene. The CDR3 nucleotides read TGTGCCAGCAGCTTAGTTACGCAGACGGCAGGGGGATCGGCCGGGGAGCTGTTTTTT. Its protein product is CASSLVTQTAGGSAGELFF. The full variable domain, rest sourced from reference TRBV7-2 and TRBJ2-2, is GAGVSQSPSNKVTEKGKDVELRCDPISGHTALYWYRQSLGQGLEFLIYFQGNSAPDKSGLPSDRFSAERTGGSVSTLTIQRTQQEDSAVYLCASSLVTQTAGGSAGELFFGEGSRLTVL.